The 10 T cell receptor beta chains reported below all come from one sample, sequenced in a study of blood T cell repertoires in COVID-19. Sequenced by immunoSEQ multiplex PCR; TCRdb stores in-frame clones only, minus some. This sample carries approximately 210,000 clones, 70% to 90% of them seen once, and the ten largest clones take less than 7.5%. The sample was peripheral blood. Receptor source: a woman in her thirties or forties who had recovered from COVID-19.

The J gene is TRBJ2-2, the V gene TRBV29-1; 8 positions match TRBD1. Per germline, CDR1 SQVTM and CDR2 ANQGSEA. CDR3 length: 15 amino acids. The V segment lost 5 bases and the J segment 1 base; nucleotides outside the gene matches: 6. This CDR3 is CSVKRGTGNTGELFF. CDR3 in DNA: TGCAGCGTTAAAAGGGGGACAGGGAACACCGGGGAGCTGTTTTTT.

This clone was seen once. The V and J genes are TRBV30 and TRBJ1-5, with 9 bases aligning to TRBD1. The CDR3 length is 14 residues. Germline V lookup: CDR1 GTSNPN, CDR2 SVGIG (reference sequence). J was trimmed by 4 bases and V by 3 bases; bases with no gene match: 4. The CDR3 protein is CAWRGTGFNQPQHF. As DNA, the CDR3 is TGTGCCTGGAGGGGGACAGGGTTTAATCAGCCCCAGCATTTT.

The V gene is TRBV30, the J gene TRBJ2-2, with a weak D call TRBD1 (5 bases). This CDR3 contains 14 residues. V gave up 0 bases and J gave up 6 bases, with 11 bases separating them. Germline loops: CDR1 GTSNPN, CDR2 SVGIG (reference sequence). The CDR3 nucleotides read TGTGCCTGGAGTGTACAGGCCACCTCCGGGGAGCTGTTTTTT. Residues: CAWSVQATSGELFF.

This chain joins TRBV3-1 (or the pseudogene TRBV3-2) and TRBJ2-1; 10 bases map to TRBD2. The CDR3 sequence is 15 residues long. Germline V gene lookup returns CDR1 LGHDT and CDR2 YNNKEL (reference sequence). V shed 7 bases and J 6 bases; nucleotides not matched to a gene: 9. CDR3 region: CASTRASGSFNEQFF. The CDR3 coding sequence is TGTGCCAGCACCCGGGCTAGCGGGAGTTTCAATGAGCAGTTCTTC.

For this clone: A much larger clonotype is one base distant, so this may be a read error. The V and J genes are TRBV29-1 and TRBJ1-1; 7 bases match TRBD1. J gave up 4 bases and V 6 bases, and 2 bases lay outside the gene matches. Looked up from germline, CDR1 is SQVTM and CDR2 is ANQGSEA. The CDR3 sequence is 11 residues long. This chain's CDR3 is CSVQGITEAFF. CDR3 nucleotides: TGCAGCGTACAGGGGATCACTGAAGCTTTCTTT.

The CDR3 DNA reads TGTGCCAGCAGCCCGGAACCGGGGACAGCCAAGTCCTACGAGCAGTACTTC. Its translation is CASSPEPGTAKSYEQYF. The rearrangement uses TRBV5-6 and TRBJ2-7; 7 bases align to TRBD1. CDR1 SGHDT and CDR2 YYEEEE come from the germline V gene. The CDR3 contains 17 residues. J gave up 1 base and V 4 bases, and 14 bases lay outside the gene matches.

V usage is TRBV3-1 (or the pseudogene TRBV3-2) and J usage is TRBJ2-7; the match to TRBD2 covers 7 bases. The length of the CDR3 is 16 residues. Per the germline V gene, CDR1 is LGHDT and CDR2 is YNNKEL (reference sequence). The J segment lost 2 bases and the V segment lost 0 bases, leaving 7 bases of the junction unmatched. The CDR3 reads CASSQEGSGTAYEQYF. The DNA of the CDR3 is TGTGCCAGCAGCCAAGAAGGAAGCGGGACCGCCTACGAGCAGTACTTC.

This chain connects TRBV2 to TRBJ1-1, with a tentative D call TRBD1 (6 bases). Trimming removed 9 bases from V and 3 bases from J, with 8 bases in between. CDR1 is SNHLY, CDR2 FYNNEI, per germline. CDR3 size: 11 residues. The CDR3 DNA is TGTGCCAGTCGGACAGACACTGAAGCTTTCTTT. It codes for CASRTDTEAFF.

This chain joins TRBV18 and TRBJ1-5; D perhaps matches TRBD1 (5 bases). Trimming took off 4 bases at V and 5 bases at J, with 12 bases between the two ends. This CDR3 is 14 amino acids long. Looked up from germline, CDR1 is KGHSH and CDR2 is LQKENI. In DNA, the CDR3 is TGTGCCAGCTCACGTCAGGGAATCGATCAGCCCCAGCATTTT. It is translated as CASSRQGIDQPQHF.

This chain uses TRBV28 with TRBJ2-7, with 8 positions matching TRBD1. This CDR3 contains 14 residues. V lost 5 bases, J lost 0 bases, and 3 bases stayed unmatched. CDR1 MDHEN and CDR2 SYDVKM come from the germline V gene. The CDR3 bases are TGTGCCAGCAGTCGGGACAGGACCTCCTACGAGCAGTACTTC. The encoded protein is CASSRDRTSYEQYF.